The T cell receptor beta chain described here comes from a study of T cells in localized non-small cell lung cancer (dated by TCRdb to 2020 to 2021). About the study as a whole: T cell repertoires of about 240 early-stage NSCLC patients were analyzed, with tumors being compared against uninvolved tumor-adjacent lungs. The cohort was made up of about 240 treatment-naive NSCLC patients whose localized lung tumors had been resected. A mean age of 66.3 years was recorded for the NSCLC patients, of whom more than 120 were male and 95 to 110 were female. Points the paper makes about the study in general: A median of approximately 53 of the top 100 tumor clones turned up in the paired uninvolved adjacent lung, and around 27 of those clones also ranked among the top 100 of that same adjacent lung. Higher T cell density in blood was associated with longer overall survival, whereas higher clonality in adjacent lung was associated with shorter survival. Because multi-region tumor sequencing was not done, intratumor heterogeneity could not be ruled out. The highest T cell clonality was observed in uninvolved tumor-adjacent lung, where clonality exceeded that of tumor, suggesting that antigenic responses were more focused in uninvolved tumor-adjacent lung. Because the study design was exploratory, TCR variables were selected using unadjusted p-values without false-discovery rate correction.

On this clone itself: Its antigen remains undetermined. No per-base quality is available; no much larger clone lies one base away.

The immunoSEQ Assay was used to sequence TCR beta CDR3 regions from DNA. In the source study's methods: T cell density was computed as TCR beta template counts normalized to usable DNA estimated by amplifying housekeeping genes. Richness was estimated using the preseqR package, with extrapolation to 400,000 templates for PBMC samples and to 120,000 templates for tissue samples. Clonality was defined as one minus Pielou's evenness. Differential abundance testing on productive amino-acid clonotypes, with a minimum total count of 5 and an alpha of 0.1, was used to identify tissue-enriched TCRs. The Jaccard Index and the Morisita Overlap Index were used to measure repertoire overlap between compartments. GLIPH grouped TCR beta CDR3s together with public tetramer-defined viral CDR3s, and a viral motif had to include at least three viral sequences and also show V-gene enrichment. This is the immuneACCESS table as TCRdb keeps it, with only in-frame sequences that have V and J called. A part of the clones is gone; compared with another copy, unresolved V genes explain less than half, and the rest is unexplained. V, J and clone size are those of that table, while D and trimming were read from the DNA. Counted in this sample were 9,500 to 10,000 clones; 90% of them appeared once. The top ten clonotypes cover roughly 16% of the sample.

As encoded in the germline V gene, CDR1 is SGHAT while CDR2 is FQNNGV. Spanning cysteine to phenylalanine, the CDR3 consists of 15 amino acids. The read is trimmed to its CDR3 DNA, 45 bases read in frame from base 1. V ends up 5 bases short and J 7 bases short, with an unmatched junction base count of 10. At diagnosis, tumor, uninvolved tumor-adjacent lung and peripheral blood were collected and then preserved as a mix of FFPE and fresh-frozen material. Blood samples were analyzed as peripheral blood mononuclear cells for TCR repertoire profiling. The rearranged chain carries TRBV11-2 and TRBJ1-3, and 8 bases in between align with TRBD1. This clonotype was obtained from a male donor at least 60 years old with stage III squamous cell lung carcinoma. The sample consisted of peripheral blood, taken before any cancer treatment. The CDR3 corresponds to CASSPPTGGWNTIYF. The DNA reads TGTGCCAGCAGCCCCCCCACAGGGGGGTGGAACACCATATATTTT.